This entry features one T cell receptor beta chain sequence. The CDR3 runs to 13 residues. Germline V gives CDR1 LGHNT, CDR2 FRNRAP. The V end lost 1 base, the J end lost 6 bases, and 9 bases lay between the germline ends. Data came from immunoSEQ multiplex PCR; TCRdb stores just in-frame clones and leaves some out. The sample has about 2.4 million clones, around 90% seen once. The data are from a study of shared clonotypes between healthy human individuals. The chain uses TRBV12-5 and TRBJ1-1; D not resolved. Material for sequencing was naive CD4+ T cells sorted from blood. Documented subset: CD45RA+ positively selected. The sequence came from a man younger than 30 in good health. The chain's CDR3 is CASGLDSWAEAFF. CDR3 bases: TGTGCTAGTGGTTTGGATTCCTGGGCTGAAGCTTTCTTT. Together with reference TRBV12-5 and TRBJ1-1, the CDR3 gives the full variable domain: DARVTQTPRHKVTEMGQEVTMRCQPILGHNTVFWYRQTMMQGLELLAYFRNRAPLDDSGMPKDRFSAEMPDATLATLKIQPSEPRDSAVYFCASGLDSWAEAFFGQGTRLTVV.